This T cell receptor (beta chain) was found in a study of T-cell memory formation after mild COVID-19. Study-wide points: A balance of CD4 and CD8 characterized clones contracting day 15 to 85, whereas later expanders leaned CD4+.

This clonotype was seen ten or more times. Its antigen remains unidentified. MiXCR was run by TCRdb on the 5' RACE reads, yielding one entry per CDR3 protein. There are approximately 300,000 distinct CDR3 sequences in the sample; about a sixth occur only once, and about a fifth lies in the top ten. The sequence was obtained from a man between 18 and 35 years old who had mild COVID-19 (a few samples of this study predate the infection). Cell type and time point are not known. The sample consisted of PBMCs or a T cell subset sorted from them (not recorded which).

Here the CDR3 reads CASSPPGELFF. The CDR3 region has the DNA TGTGCCAGCAGCCCTCCCGGGGAGCTGTTTTTT. The J gene is TRBJ2-2, the V gene TRBV11-2; no clear D. Trimming took 5 bases from V and 6 from J, leaving 4 bases between them. Germline assignment: CDR1 SGHAT and CDR2 FQNNGV. This CDR3 has 11 residues.